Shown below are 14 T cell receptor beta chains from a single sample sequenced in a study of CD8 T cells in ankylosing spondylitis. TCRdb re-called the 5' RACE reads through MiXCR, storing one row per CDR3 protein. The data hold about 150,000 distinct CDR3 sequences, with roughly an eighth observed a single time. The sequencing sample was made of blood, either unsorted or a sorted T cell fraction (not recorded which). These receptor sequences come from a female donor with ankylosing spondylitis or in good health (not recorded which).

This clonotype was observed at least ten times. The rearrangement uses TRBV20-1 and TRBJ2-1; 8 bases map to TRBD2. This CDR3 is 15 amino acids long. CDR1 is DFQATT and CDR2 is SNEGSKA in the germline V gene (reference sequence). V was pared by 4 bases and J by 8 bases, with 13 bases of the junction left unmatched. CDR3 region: CSAKAVTGGADEQFF. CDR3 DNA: TGCAGTGCTAAAGCGGTAACGGGGGGGGCTGATGAGCAGTTCTTC.

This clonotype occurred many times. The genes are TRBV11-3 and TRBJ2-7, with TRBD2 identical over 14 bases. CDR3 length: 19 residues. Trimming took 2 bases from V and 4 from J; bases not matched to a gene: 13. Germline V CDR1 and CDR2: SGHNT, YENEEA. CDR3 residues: CASSLKGTSGSGVSYEQYF. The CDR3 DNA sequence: TGTGCCAGCAGCTTAAAGGGGACTAGCGGGAGTGGCGTAAGTTACGAGCAGTACTTC.

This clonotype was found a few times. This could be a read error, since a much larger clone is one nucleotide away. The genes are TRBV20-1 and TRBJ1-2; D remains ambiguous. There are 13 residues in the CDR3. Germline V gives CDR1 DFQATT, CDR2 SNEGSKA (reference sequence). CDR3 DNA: TGCAGTGCTAGACCCACGGATAACTATGGCTACCCCTTC. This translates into CSARPTDNYGYPF.

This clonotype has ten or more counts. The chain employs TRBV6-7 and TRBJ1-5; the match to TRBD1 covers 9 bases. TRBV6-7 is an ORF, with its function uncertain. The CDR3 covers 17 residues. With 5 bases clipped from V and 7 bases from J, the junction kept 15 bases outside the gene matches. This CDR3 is CASSPFATGTGIQPQHF. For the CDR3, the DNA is TGTGCCAGCAGTCCCTTTGCCACCGGGACAGGGATCCAGCCCCAGCATTTT.

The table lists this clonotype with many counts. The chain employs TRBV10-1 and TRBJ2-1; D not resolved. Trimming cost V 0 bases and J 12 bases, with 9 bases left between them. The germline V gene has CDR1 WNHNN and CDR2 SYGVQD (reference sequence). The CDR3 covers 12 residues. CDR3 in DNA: TGCGCCAGCAGTGAGTCGTCGACTCCGCAGTTCTTC. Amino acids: CASSESSTPQFF.

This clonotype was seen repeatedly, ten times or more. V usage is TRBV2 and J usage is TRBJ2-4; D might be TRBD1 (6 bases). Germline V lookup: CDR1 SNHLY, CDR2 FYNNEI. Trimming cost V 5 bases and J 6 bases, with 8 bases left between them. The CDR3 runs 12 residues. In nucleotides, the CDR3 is TGTGCCAGCAGTTGGGACACAAACATTCAGTACTTC. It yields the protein CASSWDTNIQYF.

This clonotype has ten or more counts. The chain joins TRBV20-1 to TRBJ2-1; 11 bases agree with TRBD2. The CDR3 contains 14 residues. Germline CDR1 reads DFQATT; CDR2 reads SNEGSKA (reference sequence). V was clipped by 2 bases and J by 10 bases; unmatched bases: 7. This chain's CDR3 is CSARLAGGTGEQFF. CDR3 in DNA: TGCAGTGCTAGACTAGCGGGGGGAACGGGGGAGCAGTTCTTC.

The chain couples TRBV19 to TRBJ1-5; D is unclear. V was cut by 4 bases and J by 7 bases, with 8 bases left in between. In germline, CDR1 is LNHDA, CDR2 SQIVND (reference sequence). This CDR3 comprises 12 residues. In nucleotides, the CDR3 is TGTGCCAGTAGTAACCGCCCCCAGCCCCAGCATTTT. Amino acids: CASSNRPQPQHF. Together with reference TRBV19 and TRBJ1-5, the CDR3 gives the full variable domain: DGGITQSPKYLFRKEGQNVTLSCEQNLNHDAMYWYRQDPGQGLRLIYYSQIVNDFQKGDIAEGYSVSREKKESFPLTVTSAQKNPTAFYLCASSNRPQPQHFGDGTRLSIL.

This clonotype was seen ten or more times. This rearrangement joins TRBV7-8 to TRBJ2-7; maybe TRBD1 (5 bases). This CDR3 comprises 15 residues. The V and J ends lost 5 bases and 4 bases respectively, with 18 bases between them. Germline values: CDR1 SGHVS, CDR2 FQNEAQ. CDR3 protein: CASSPTGVAGYEQYF. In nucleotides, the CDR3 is TGTGCCAGCAGCCCCACTGGGGTAGCAGGGTACGAGCAGTACTTC.

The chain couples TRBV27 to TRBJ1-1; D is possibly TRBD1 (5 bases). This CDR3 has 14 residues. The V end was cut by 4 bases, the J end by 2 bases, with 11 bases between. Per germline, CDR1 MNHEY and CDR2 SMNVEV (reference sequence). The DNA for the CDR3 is TGTGCCAGCAGTTCCCAGGGTATTAACACTGAAGCTTTCTTT. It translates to CASSSQGINTEAFF.

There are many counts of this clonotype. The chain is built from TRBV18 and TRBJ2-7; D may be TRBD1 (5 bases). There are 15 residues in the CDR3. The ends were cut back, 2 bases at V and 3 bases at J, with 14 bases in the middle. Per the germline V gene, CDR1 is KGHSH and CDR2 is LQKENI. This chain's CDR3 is CASSPKGASYYEQYF. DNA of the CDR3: TGTGCCAGCTCACCAAAAGGGGCTTCCTACTACGAGCAGTACTTC.

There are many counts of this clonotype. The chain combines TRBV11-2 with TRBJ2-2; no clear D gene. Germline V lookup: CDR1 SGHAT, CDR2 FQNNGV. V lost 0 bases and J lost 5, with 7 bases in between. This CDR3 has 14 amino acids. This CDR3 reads CASSLELRTGELFF. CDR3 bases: TGTGCCAGCAGCTTAGAACTGCGTACCGGGGAGCTGTTTTTT.

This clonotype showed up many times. The CDR3 spells CAISESGADGYTF. CDR3 nucleotide sequence: TGTGCCATCAGTGAGTCTGGGGCGGACGGCTACACCTTC. The chain joins TRBV10-3 to TRBJ1-2, with D perhaps matching TRBD1 (5 bases). This CDR3 region has 13 residues. Germline V gives CDR1 ENHRY, CDR2 SYGVKD. V was shortened by 0 bases and J by 8 bases, with 10 bases between the two germline ends.

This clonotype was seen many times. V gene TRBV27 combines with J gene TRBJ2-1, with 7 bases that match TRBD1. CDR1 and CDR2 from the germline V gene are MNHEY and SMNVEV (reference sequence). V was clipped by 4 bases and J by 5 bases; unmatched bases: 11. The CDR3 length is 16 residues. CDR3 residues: CASSSQRQGIDNEQFF. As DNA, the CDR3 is TGTGCCAGCAGTTCCCAAAGACAGGGTATCGACAATGAGCAGTTCTTC.